One TCR beta chain is described in this entry. These data belong to a study of cytomegalovirus exposure and HLA in healthy donors. The data were produced by immunoSEQ multiplex PCR, yet TCRdb's version contains in-frame clones alone and is incomplete. The sample consists of more than 95,000 clones, about 94% of them appearing once. The source of this sequence is a woman under 30 in good health and CMV-seronegative. The sequenced material came from PBMCs.

Here the CDR3 reads CASSASGDEKLFF. The CDR3 region has the DNA TGTGCCAGCAGCGCGTCGGGGGATGAAAAACTGTTTTTT. The chain employs TRBV9 and TRBJ1-4; tentatively, D is TRBD1 (5 bases). Looked up from germline, CDR1 is SGDLS and CDR2 is YYNGEE. Trimming left V 3 bases short and J 6 bases short, with 9 bases between. The length of the CDR3 is 13 residues.